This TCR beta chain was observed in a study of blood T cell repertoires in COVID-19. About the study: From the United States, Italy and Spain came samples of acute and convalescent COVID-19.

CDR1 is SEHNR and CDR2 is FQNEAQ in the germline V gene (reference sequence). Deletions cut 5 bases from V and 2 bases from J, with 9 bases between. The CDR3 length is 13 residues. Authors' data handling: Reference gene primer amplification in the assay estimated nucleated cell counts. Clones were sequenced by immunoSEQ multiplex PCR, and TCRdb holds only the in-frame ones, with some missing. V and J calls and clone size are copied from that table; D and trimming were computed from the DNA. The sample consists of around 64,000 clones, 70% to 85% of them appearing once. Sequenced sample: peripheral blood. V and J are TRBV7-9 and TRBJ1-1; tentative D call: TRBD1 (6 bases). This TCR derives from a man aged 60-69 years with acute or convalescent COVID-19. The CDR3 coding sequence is TGTGCCAGCAGCCAACAGGGTAACACTGAAGCTTTCTTT. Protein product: CASSQQGNTEAFF. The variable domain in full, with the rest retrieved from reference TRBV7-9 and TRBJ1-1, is DTGVSQNPRHKITKRGQNVTFRCDPISEHNRLYWYRQTLGQGPEFLTYFQNEAQLEKSRLLSDRFSAERPKGSFSTLEIQRTEQGDSAMYLCASSQQGNTEAFFGQGTRLTVV.